These 15 T cell receptor beta chains were all obtained from the same sample, sequenced in a study of T cells in Graves' hyperthyroidism and ophthalmopathy. Researchers took RNA transcripts and amplified the TCR beta CDR3 regions from them. The HTBI primer set served for first-round RT-PCR of the TCR CDR3. TCRdb re-called the multiplex PCR reads through MiXCR, storing one row per CDR3 protein. The table has some 690,000 distinct CDR3 sequences, around a sixth seen once. Sequenced material: blood. The receptors were sampled from a man aged 50 to 59 with Graves' hyperthyroidism.

This chain connects TRBV11-2 to TRBJ2-2; D remains ambiguous. The CDR3 has 12 residues. CDR1 and CDR2 from the germline V gene are SGHAT and FQNNGV. V was clipped by 5 bases and J by 7 bases, with 8 bases between them. The CDR3 protein is CASSTWGGELFF. For the CDR3, the DNA is TGTGCCAGCAGCACGTGGGGCGGGGAGCTGTTTTTT.

This clonotype showed up many times. This chain uses TRBV20-1 with TRBJ2-1; 11 bases map to TRBD2. Germline assignment: CDR1 DFQATT and CDR2 SNEGSKA (reference sequence). The CDR3 runs 14 residues. V lost 6 bases and J lost 10; bases outside the gene matches: 11. CDR3 sequence: CSATGLAVNREQFF. The CDR3 DNA sequence: TGCAGTGCGACGGGACTAGCGGTTAACCGGGAGCAGTTCTTC.

The chain is built from TRBV7-2 and TRBJ2-7; a possible D gene is TRBD2 (5 bases). Germline V CDR1 and CDR2: SGHTA, FQGNSA. CDR3 length: 15 residues. V was clipped by 2 bases and J by 4 bases, with 15 bases between them. The CDR3 spells CASSLTAGPGYEQYF. CDR3 sequence (DNA): TGTGCCAGCAGCTTAACGGCGGGCCCCGGGTACGAGCAGTACTTC.

The chain uses TRBV3-1 and TRBJ1-6, with a possible D match to TRBD1 (5 bases). The CDR3 contains 14 residues. V lost 4 bases, J lost 7 bases, and 11 bases lay in between. CDR1 is LGHDT, CDR2 YNNKEL, per germline (reference sequence). The CDR3 DNA is TGTGCCAGCAGCCGGGGACGGTACAATTCACCCCTCCACTTT. Its protein is CASSRGRYNSPLHF.

This clonotype was recorded at least ten times. The chain is built from TRBV28 and TRBJ1-1; 7 nucleotides line up with TRBD1. Germline V lookup: CDR1 MDHEN, CDR2 SYDVKM. V lost 4 bases and J lost 1; bases outside the gene matches: 6. CDR3 length: 15 amino acids. In DNA, the CDR3 is TGTGCCAGCAGTTCCTACAGGGGCCGGAACACTGAAGCTTTCTTT. This encodes CASSSYRGRNTEAFF.

This clonotype was recorded at least ten times. The chain couples TRBV11-3 to TRBJ2-2; TRBD2 aligns across 13 bases. Trimming took 1 base from V and 7 from J; bases not matched to a gene: 6. Germline V CDR1 and CDR2: SGHNT, YENEEA. The CDR3 spans 17 residues. Here the CDR3 reads CASSLVWTSGSVGELFF. The CDR3 DNA sequence: TGTGCCAGCAGCTTAGTTTGGACTAGCGGGAGTGTCGGGGAGCTGTTTTTT.

This clonotype was found many times. V is TRBV9 and J is TRBJ2-7, with 10 bases lining up with TRBD2. Germline CDR1 and CDR2: SGDLS and YYNGEE. The V segment lost 2 bases and the J segment 2 bases; nucleotides outside the gene matches: 7. This CDR3 region has 16 residues. The CDR3 loop is CASSVGGLARAYEQYF. Written as DNA, the CDR3 is TGTGCCAGCAGCGTGGGGGGACTAGCGAGGGCCTACGAGCAGTACTTC.

This rearrangement joins TRBV12-3 or TRBV12-4 to TRBJ2-3; 14 bases are shared with TRBD2. V gave up 6 bases and J gave up 5 bases; unmatched junction bases: 4. This CDR3 is 15 amino acids long. The DNA for the CDR3 is TGTGCCAGCAGCCCAGGGACTAGCGGGAGAGATACGCAGTATTTT. It encodes CASSPGTSGRDTQYF.

The chain links TRBV9 to TRBJ2-1; D call uncertain. Trimming took off 0 bases at V and 0 bases at J, with 7 bases between the two ends. This CDR3 is built from 15 residues. Germline V gene sequence: CDR1 SGDLS, CDR2 YYNGEE. The CDR3: CASSVDASSYNEQFF. CDR3 DNA: TGTGCCAGCAGCGTAGACGCCAGCTCCTACAATGAGCAGTTCTTC.

In its sample, this clonotype was seen a few times. The chain joins TRBV19 to TRBJ1-5; D might be TRBD1 (6 bases). This CDR3 has 18 amino acids. Trimming shortened V by 5 bases and J by 0 bases, and 20 bases separated the two germline ends. The germline V gene encodes CDR1 LNHDA and CDR2 SQIVND (reference sequence). CDR3 sequence: CASSPDSAPTYSNQPQHF. DNA for the CDR3: TGTGCCAGTAGTCCGGACAGTGCCCCTACTTATAGCAATCAGCCCCAGCATTTT.

This clonotype was found many times. The gene calls are TRBV28 and TRBJ1-5; possibly TRBD1 for D (5 bases). Trimming removed 3 bases at V and 0 bases at J, with 9 bases between. Germline CDR1 reads MDHEN; CDR2 reads SYDVKM. The CDR3 extends over 15 amino acids. CDR3 coding DNA: TGTGCCAGCAGTTTTTGGAGGGGTAGCAATCAGCCCCAGCATTTT. Protein product: CASSFWRGSNQPQHF.

This clonotype has ten or more counts. This chain links TRBV30 with TRBJ2-1; TRBD2 aligns across 11 bases. Germline trimming cut 5 bases from V and 3 bases from J; bases unmatched to any gene: 3. The germline V gene encodes CDR1 GTSNPN and CDR2 SVGIG (reference sequence). The CDR3 is 14 amino acids. The CDR3 region has the DNA TGTGCCTGGGCAACTAGCGGGGGCTACAATGAGCAGTTCTTC. It is translated as CAWATSGGYNEQFF.

The chain has TRBV10-2 and TRBJ2-7; D remains unclear. V was clipped by 10 bases and J by 0 bases, with 13 bases between them. Germline V CDR1 and CDR2: WSHSY, SAAADI. The length of the CDR3 is 13 residues. CDR3 bases: TGCGCCAACACCCAATCTAGCTCCTACGAGCAGTACTTC. Residues: CANTQSSSYEQYF.

This clonotype was counted ten times or more. The chain couples TRBV6-1 to TRBJ2-2; TRBD2 aligns across 8 bases. The CDR3 extends over 15 amino acids. The germline CDR1 and CDR2 sequences are MNHNS and SASEGT. V lost 4 bases to trimming and J lost 2 bases; unmatched junction nucleotides: 3. Here the CDR3 DNA reads TGTGCCAGCAGTGGTTTAGCGGGAAACACCGGGGAGCTGTTTTTT. Translation: CASSGLAGNTGELFF.

At least ten counts were recorded for this clonotype. The rearrangement uses TRBV27 and TRBJ2-2; 8 bases fit TRBD1. The germline V gene encodes CDR1 MNHEY and CDR2 SMNVEV (reference sequence). The CDR3 consists of 16 residues. V shed 5 bases and J 6 bases; nucleotides not matched to a gene: 11. CDR3 sequence reads: CASSRTARGRPGELFF. In nucleotides, the CDR3 is TGTGCCAGCAGTCGGACGGCCAGGGGGCGCCCCGGGGAGCTGTTTTTT.